These 21 T cell receptor beta chains were sequenced from one sample in a study of cytomegalovirus exposure and HLA in healthy donors. Researchers ran the PCR with 60 Vbeta and 13 Jbeta primers. Sequencing was performed with immunoSEQ multiplex PCR; in TCRdb, only in-frame clones are kept and a portion is missing. The repertoire holds 200,000 or so clones, with 82% as singletons. Specimen: PBMCs. The receptors originated from a woman aged 50 to 60 in good health and CMV-seropositive.

The genes are TRBV28 and TRBJ2-7, with D tentatively TRBD1 (5 bases). V lost 6 bases and J lost 2, with 14 bases in between. Germline-derived CDR1 and CDR2 are MDHEN and SYDVKM. The CDR3 consists of 14 residues. CDR3 DNA sequence: TGTGCCAGCAGCCCACAGGTTATTACCTACGAGCAGTACTTC. This sequence encodes CASSPQVITYEQYF.

The CDR3 region has the DNA TGTGCCAGTACCAGCGGGACAGGGATAAGTGAGCAGTTCTTC. As protein: CASTSGTGISEQFF. The rearrangement uses TRBV19 and TRBJ2-1, with 9 bases fitting TRBD1. The CDR3 contains 14 residues. J was trimmed by 9 bases and V by 7 bases; bases with no gene match: 10. CDR1 LNHDA and CDR2 SQIVND come from the germline V gene (reference sequence).

The rearrangement uses TRBV19 and TRBJ1-5, with TRBD1 matching over 7 bases. This CDR3 is built from 14 residues. Germline assignment: CDR1 LNHDA and CDR2 SQIVND (reference sequence). Losses at the gene ends were 7 bases for V and 7 bases for J; bases not matched to a gene: 10. The CDR3: CASTDGQDRQPQHF. In nucleotides, the CDR3 is TGTGCCAGTACCGATGGACAGGACCGACAGCCCCAGCATTTT.

This rearrangement joins TRBV27 to TRBJ1-5; 8 bases fit TRBD1. This CDR3 has 14 amino acids. V dropped 5 bases and J dropped 5; count of bases not matched to a gene: 5. Germline CDR1 MNHEY, CDR2 SMNVEV (reference sequence). Here the CDR3 reads CASSRGQDHQPQHF. CDR3 in DNA: TGTGCCAGCAGTCGGGGACAGGACCATCAGCCCCAGCATTTT.

J is TRBJ1-2 and V is TRBV29-1; D remains ambiguous. Trimming left V 4 bases short and J 0 bases short, with 12 bases between. The CDR3 is 14 amino acids. Germline V gene sequence: CDR1 SQVTM, CDR2 ANQGSEA. The CDR3 bases are TGCAGCGTTGGGTCTATCGGAGCTAACTATGGCTACACCTTC. As protein: CSVGSIGANYGYTF.

The chain employs TRBV5-4 and TRBJ2-6; possibly TRBD1 for D (5 bases). The CDR3 totals 17 residues. V dropped 4 bases and J dropped 0 bases, with 14 bases sitting between them. Germline CDR1 SGHNT, CDR2 YYREEE (reference sequence). The CDR3 nucleotides are TGTGCCAGCAGCCGTGACAGTCCGGTCTCTGGGGCCAACGTCCTGACTTTC. This codes for CASSRDSPVSGANVLTF.

This clone was observed once. The rearrangement joins TRBV5-1 to TRBJ1-5, with TRBD1 matching 8 bases. This CDR3 has 15 amino acids. Germline CDR1 is SGHRS and CDR2 is YFSETQ. The ends lost 1 base at V and 2 bases at J; junction bases unmatched: 2. The CDR3 here is CASSLLGQGNQPQHF. For the CDR3, the DNA is TGCGCCAGCAGCTTGCTGGGACAGGGCAATCAGCCCCAGCATTTT.

The chain recombines TRBV28 with TRBJ1-2; TRBD1 matches 7 bases. Germline V gene data show CDR1 as MDHEN and CDR2 as SYDVKM. The V gene end was trimmed by 5 bases and the J gene end by 3 bases; junction bases not matched to a gene: 3. The CDR3 is 13 amino acids. This chain's CDR3 is CASSRQGHYGYTF. The CDR3 coding sequence is TGTGCCAGCAGTCGACAGGGTCACTATGGCTACACCTTC.

The chain couples TRBV7-8 to TRBJ2-1, with a tentative D call TRBD2 (6 bases). Trimming cost V 5 bases and J 2 bases, with 19 bases left between them. This CDR3 contains 17 residues. CDR1 SGHVS and CDR2 FQNEAQ come from the germline V gene. The CDR3 nucleotides read TGTGCCAGCAGCGAACGTACTAGCCCTCTGCCCTACAATGAGCAGTTCTTC. This encodes CASSERTSPLPYNEQFF.

This rearrangement joins TRBV18 to TRBJ2-1, with D hard to call. Germline lookup yields CDR1 KGHSH and CDR2 LQKENI. The V gene lost 3 bases and the J gene lost 5 bases, with 5 bases spanning the gap. There are 12 residues in the CDR3. Here the CDR3 reads CASSPENNEQFF. The CDR3 DNA is TGTGCCAGCTCACCGGAGAACAATGAGCAGTTCTTC.

This chain links TRBV27 with TRBJ2-7; 7 bases map to TRBD2. V shed 3 bases, J shed 3 bases, and the junction held 11 bases outside the gene matches. CDR1 is MNHEY and CDR2 is SMNVEV in the germline V gene (reference sequence). The CDR3 is 16 residues long. The CDR3 sequence: CASSLGVGGSFYEQYF. CDR3 sequence (DNA): TGTGCCAGCAGTTTGGGGGTCGGGGGGAGTTTCTACGAGCAGTACTTC.

This chain connects TRBV5-1 to TRBJ2-1, with D perhaps matching TRBD1 (6 bases). This CDR3 region has 15 residues. V dropped 0 bases and J dropped 3 bases, with 10 bases sitting between them. Germline assignment: CDR1 SGHRS and CDR2 YFSETQ. The CDR3 reads CASSLVQGYYNEQFF. The CDR3, as DNA: TGCGCCAGCAGCTTGGTACAGGGTTACTACAATGAGCAGTTCTTC.

CDR3: CATQTLGNTEAFF. The CDR3 coding sequence is TGTGCCACCCAAACTCTAGGGAACACTGAAGCTTTCTTT. This chain uses TRBV18 with TRBJ1-1; D remains unclear. V lost 10 bases to trimming and J lost 1 base, with 13 bases between them. CDR1 and CDR2 from the germline V gene are KGHSH and LQKENI. This CDR3 region has 13 residues.

The chain is built from TRBV18 and TRBJ1-2; TRBD1 matches 9 bases. V lost 3 bases and J lost 3; bases outside the gene matches: 2. This CDR3 is built from 14 residues. Germline values: CDR1 KGHSH, CDR2 LQKENI. CDR3 protein: CASSPRTGDYGYTF. For the CDR3, the DNA is TGTGCCAGCTCACCGCGGACAGGGGACTATGGCTACACCTTC.

The chain links TRBV11-2 to TRBJ1-4; 8 nucleotides align to TRBD1. Germline lookup yields CDR1 SGHAT and CDR2 FQNNGV. V gave up 5 bases and J gave up 8 bases; unmatched junction bases: 4. This CDR3 spans 13 amino acids. The CDR3 spells CASSLRTGEKLFF. The CDR3 DNA sequence: TGTGCCAGCAGCCTCCGGACAGGGGAAAAACTGTTTTTT.

The chain employs TRBV4-3 and TRBJ2-7; the match to TRBD1 covers 8 bases. Per germline, CDR1 LGHNA and CDR2 YSLEER. V gave up 0 bases and J gave up 3 bases; unmatched junction bases: 7. The length of the CDR3 is 16 residues. For the CDR3, the DNA is TGCGCCAGCAGCCAAGATATTTCCGGGACAGGCTACGAGCAGTACTTC. Amino acids: CASSQDISGTGYEQYF.

The chain is built from TRBV5-6 and TRBJ2-7, with 7 bases aligning to TRBD1. The germline V gene has CDR1 SGHDT and CDR2 YYEEEE. With V trimmed by 5 bases and J by 7 bases, 15 bases remained unmatched. The CDR3 runs 15 residues. The CDR3 DNA follows: TGTGCCAGCAGTCCGCCCGGGACAGCCTCTAGAGAGCAGTACTTC. Protein sequence: CASSPPGTASREQYF.

V and J are TRBV2 and TRBJ2-1; 7 bases are a match to TRBD1. In germline, CDR1 is SNHLY, CDR2 FYNNEI. The CDR3 is 14 residues long. V gave up 8 bases and J gave up 0 bases; unmatched junction bases: 4. CDR3 residues: CASRDSSSYNEQFF. As DNA, the CDR3 is TGTGCCAGCCGGGACAGCAGCTCCTACAATGAGCAGTTCTTC.

The chain uses TRBV2 and TRBJ2-2, with a tentative D call TRBD1 (6 bases). The CDR3 loop spans 15 amino acids. CDR1 is SNHLY, CDR2 FYNNEI, per germline. Trimming took off 8 bases at V and 2 bases at J, with 15 bases between the two ends. DNA of the CDR3: TGTGCCAGCCGCCAGGGGACCGTAAACACCGGGGAGCTGTTTTTT. Translation: CASRQGTVNTGELFF.

There are a few counts of this clone. The chain uses TRBV11-2 and TRBJ2-1; D is possibly TRBD2 (5 bases). The CDR3 totals 14 residues. Per germline, CDR1 SGHAT and CDR2 FQNNGV. The V end was cut by 6 bases, the J end by 4 bases, with 13 bases between. The CDR3 bases are TGTGCCAGCAGGCTAAGCGGCGAATACAATGAGCAGTTCTTC. This encodes CASRLSGEYNEQFF. The full variable domain, completed using reference TRBV11-2 and TRBJ2-1, is EAGVAQSPRYKIIEKRQSVAFWCNPISGHATLYWYQQILGQGPKLLIQFQNNGVVDDSQLPKDRFSAERLKGVDSTLKIQPAKLEDSAVYLCASRLSGEYNEQFFGPGTRLTVL.

This chain links TRBV5-1 with TRBJ1-4; D might be TRBD1 (5 bases). The germline CDR1 and CDR2 sequences are SGHRS and YFSETQ. CDR3 length: 14 amino acids. V lost 4 bases and J 8 bases, leaving 15 bases between the germline ends. The CDR3 spells CASSHSTGSEKLFF. CDR3 nucleotides: TGCGCCAGCAGCCATTCCACAGGATCCGAAAAACTGTTTTTT.